The clone carrying this T cell receptor beta chain was observed a single time. The assay was immunoSEQ multiplex PCR, and TCRdb's table has in-frame clones only and misses some. The sample includes approximately 160,000 clones, 80% to 90% of them seen just once. CDR1 is MDHEN, CDR2 SYDVKM, per germline. Trimming at V came to 4 bases and at J to 0 bases, leaving 2 bases not matched to a gene. The CDR3 is made up of 14 amino acids. This sample was included in a study of blood T cell repertoires in COVID-19. This clonotype originated in a woman between 50 and 59 years old who had recovered from COVID-19. Sequencing used PBMCs or T cells enriched from blood (not recorded which). V and J are TRBV28 and TRBJ1-1, with 7 bases fitting TRBD1. The DNA of the CDR3 is TGTGCCAGCAGTTCGGGACAGATGAACACTGAAGCTTTCTTT. Its translation is CASSSGQMNTEAFF.